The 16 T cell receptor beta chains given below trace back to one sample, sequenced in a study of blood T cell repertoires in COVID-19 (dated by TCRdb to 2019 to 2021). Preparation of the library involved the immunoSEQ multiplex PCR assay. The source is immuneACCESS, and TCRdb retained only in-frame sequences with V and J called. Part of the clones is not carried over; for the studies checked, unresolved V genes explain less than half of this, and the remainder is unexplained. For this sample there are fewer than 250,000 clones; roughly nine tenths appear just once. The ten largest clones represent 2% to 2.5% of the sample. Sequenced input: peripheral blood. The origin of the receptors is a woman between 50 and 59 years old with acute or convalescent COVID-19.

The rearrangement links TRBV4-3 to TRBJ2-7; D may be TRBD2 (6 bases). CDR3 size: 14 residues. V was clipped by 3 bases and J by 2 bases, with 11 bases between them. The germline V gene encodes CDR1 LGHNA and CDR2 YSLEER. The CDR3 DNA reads TGCGCCAGCAGCCACTCCAGACTAGCCTACGAGCAGTACTTC. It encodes CASSHSRLAYEQYF.

The CDR3 sequence is CASSWLNSPLHF. The CDR3 DNA is TGTGCCAGCAGCTGGCTTAATTCACCCCTCCACTTT. The chain uses TRBV27 and TRBJ1-6, with D uncertain. This CDR3 contains 12 residues. Germline CDR1 reads MNHEY; CDR2 reads SMNVEV (reference sequence). Trimming took off 6 bases at V and 6 bases at J, with 6 bases between the two ends.

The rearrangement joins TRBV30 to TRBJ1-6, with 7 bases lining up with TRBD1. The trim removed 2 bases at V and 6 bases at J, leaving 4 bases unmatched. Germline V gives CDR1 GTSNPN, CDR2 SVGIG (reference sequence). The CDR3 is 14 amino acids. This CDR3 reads CAWSRGQPNSPLHF. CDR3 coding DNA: TGTGCCTGGAGTAGGGGGCAGCCTAATTCACCCCTCCACTTT.

The chain's CDR3 is CSGGLAGANEQFF. The CDR3 nucleotides are TGCAGCGGAGGACTAGCGGGTGCCAATGAGCAGTTCTTC. The V and J genes are TRBV29-1 and TRBJ2-1, with 11 bases lining up with TRBD2. With 7 bases clipped from V and 6 bases from J, the junction kept 5 bases outside the gene matches. CDR1 and CDR2 from the germline V gene are SQVTM and ANQGSEA. The CDR3 is made up of 13 amino acids.

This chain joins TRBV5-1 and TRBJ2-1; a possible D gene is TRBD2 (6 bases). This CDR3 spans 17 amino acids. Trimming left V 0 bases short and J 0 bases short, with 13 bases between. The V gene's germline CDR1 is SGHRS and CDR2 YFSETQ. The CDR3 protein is CASSLVGGASSYNEQFF. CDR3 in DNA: TGCGCCAGCAGCTTGGTTGGCGGGGCGAGCTCCTACAATGAGCAGTTCTTC.

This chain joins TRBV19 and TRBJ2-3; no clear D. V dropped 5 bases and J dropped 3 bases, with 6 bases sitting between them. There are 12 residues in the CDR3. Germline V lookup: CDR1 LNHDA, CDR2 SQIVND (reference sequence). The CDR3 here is CASSSRTDTQYF. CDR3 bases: TGTGCCAGTAGTTCTCGTACAGATACGCAGTATTTT.

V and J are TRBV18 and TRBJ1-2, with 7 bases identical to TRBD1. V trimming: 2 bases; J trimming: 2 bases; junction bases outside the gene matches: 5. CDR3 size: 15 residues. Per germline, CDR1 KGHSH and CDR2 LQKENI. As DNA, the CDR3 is TGTGCCAGCTCACCAGGTGGAGGGGGCAACTATGGCTACACCTTC. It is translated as CASSPGGGGNYGYTF. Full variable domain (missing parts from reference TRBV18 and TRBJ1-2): NAGVMQNPRHLVRRRGQEARLRCSPMKGHSHVYWYRQLPEEGLKFMVYLQKENIIDESGMPKERFSAEFPKEGPSILRIQQVVRGDSAAYFCASSPGGGGNYGYTFGSGTRLTVV.

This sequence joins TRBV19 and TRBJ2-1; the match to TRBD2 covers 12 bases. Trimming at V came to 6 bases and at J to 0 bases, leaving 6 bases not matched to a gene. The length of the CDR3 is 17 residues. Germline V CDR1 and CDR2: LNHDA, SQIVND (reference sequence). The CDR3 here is CASRGTSGYFSYNEQFF. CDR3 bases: TGTGCCAGTAGAGGGACTAGCGGGTACTTCTCCTACAATGAGCAGTTCTTC.

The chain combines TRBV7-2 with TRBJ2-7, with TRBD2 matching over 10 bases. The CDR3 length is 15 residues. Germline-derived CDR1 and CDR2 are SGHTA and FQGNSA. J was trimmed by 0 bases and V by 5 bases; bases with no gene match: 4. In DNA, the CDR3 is TGTGCCAGCAGCAACCTAGCGGGGGCCTCCTACGAGCAGTACTTC. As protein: CASSNLAGASYEQYF.

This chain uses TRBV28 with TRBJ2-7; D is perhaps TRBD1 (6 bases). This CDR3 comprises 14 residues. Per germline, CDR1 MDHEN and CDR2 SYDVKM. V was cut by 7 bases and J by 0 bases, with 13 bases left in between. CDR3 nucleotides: TGTGCCAGCACCGTACAGGGCCTCTCCTACGAGCAGTACTTC. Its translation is CASTVQGLSYEQYF. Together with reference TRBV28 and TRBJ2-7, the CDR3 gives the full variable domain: DVKVTQSSRYLVKRTGEKVFLECVQDMDHENMFWYRQDPGLGLRLIYFSYDVKMKEKGDIPEGYSVSREKKERFSLILESASTNQTSMYLCASTVQGLSYEQYFGPGTRLTVT.

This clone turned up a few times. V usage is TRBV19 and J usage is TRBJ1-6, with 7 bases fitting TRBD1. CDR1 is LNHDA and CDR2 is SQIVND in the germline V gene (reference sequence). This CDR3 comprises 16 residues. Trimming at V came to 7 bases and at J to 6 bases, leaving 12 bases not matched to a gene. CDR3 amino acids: CASKDRLSAFNSPLHF. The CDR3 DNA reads TGTGCCAGTAAGGACAGGCTATCGGCTTTTAATTCACCCCTCCACTTT.

The CDR3 DNA reads as TGTGCCAGCCGGGGACACTGGCAGGGAAGGGCCTACGAGCAGTACTTC. Translating gives CASRGHWQGRAYEQYF. J is TRBJ2-7 and V is TRBV28, with D possibly matching TRBD1 (6 bases). CDR3 length: 16 amino acids. The germline CDR1 and CDR2 sequences are MDHEN and SYDVKM. Trimming shortened V by 8 bases and J by 2 bases, and 22 bases separated the two germline ends.

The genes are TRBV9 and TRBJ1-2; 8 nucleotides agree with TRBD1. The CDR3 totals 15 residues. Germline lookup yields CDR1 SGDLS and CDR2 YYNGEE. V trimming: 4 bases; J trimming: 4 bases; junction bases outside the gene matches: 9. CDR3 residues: CASSFQGASGYGYTF. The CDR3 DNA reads TGTGCCAGCAGCTTCCAGGGGGCTTCTGGCTATGGCTACACCTTC.

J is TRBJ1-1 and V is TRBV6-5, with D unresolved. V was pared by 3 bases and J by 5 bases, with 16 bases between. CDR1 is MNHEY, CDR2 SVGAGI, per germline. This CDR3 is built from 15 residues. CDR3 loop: CASSYEAGMRTEAFF. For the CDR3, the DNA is TGTGCCAGCAGTTATGAGGCGGGTATGAGAACTGAAGCTTTCTTT.

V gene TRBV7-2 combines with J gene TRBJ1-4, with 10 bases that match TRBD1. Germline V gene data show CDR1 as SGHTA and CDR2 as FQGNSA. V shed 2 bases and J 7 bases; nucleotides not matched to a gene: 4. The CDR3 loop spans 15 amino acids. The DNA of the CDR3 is TGTGCCAGCAGCTTACCCCGGGACAGGGGTGAAAAACTGTTTTTT. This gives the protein CASSLPRDRGEKLFF.

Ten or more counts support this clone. CDR3 bases: TGCGCCAGCAGCCGTGGACAGGCTGTAACCTCTGGAAACACCATATATTTT. Translating gives CASSRGQAVTSGNTIYF. The J gene is TRBJ1-3, the V gene TRBV4-3; 7 nucleotides match TRBD1. Germline V CDR1 and CDR2: LGHNA, YSLEER. V shed 4 bases, J shed 0 bases, and the junction held 9 bases outside the gene matches. The CDR3 consists of 17 residues.